These 8 T cell receptor beta chains came from one sample sequenced in a study of metastatic and nonmetastatic thyroid tumors. TCRdb re-called the PCR reads via MiXCR. The table shows about 16,000 clones, with around 25% occurring only once. All patients reached thyroid surgery having received no treatment beforehand. The sample taken for sequencing was tumor tissue. The receptors originated from a female donor with papillary thyroid cancer or a benign thyroid nodule (not recorded which). Some clones in this sample may be carry-over from other donors' samples.

The V and J genes are TRBV28 and TRBJ1-6; 9 bases are a match to TRBD1. Trimming removed 0 bases from V and 14 bases from J; junction bases left unmatched: 8. This CDR3 region has 15 residues. Germline V gene lookup returns CDR1 MDHEN and CDR2 SYDVKM. CDR3 amino acids: CASSLCGRTGDTLHF. As DNA, the CDR3 is TGTGCCAGCAGTTTATGTGGTCGGACAGGGGACACCCTCCACTTT.

As concerns this clone: Other DNA sequences in the sample encode the same CDR3. The chain couples TRBV2 to TRBJ2-3, with D possibly matching TRBD2 (5 bases). Germline V CDR1 and CDR2: SNHLY, FYNNEI. V was trimmed by 3 bases and J by 0 bases, leaving 10 bases between them. The CDR3 is made up of 15 amino acids. CDR3 region: CASSETGSSTDTQYF. CDR3 bases: TGTGCCAGCAGTGAGACGGGGTCTAGCACAGATACGCAGTATTTT. Looking up the rest from reference TRBV2 and TRBJ2-3 gives the full variable domain: EPEVTQTPSHQVTQMGQEVILRCVPISNHLYFYWYRQILGQKVEFLVSFYNNEISEKSEIFDDQFSVERPDGSNFTLKIRSTKLEDSAMYFCASSETGSSTDTQYFGPGTRLTVL.

This clone has ten or more counts. CDR3 in DNA: TGCGCCAGCAGTAGGGTAGGCACAGATACGCAGTATTTT. Residues: CASSRVGTDTQYF. V usage is TRBV5-1 and J usage is TRBJ2-3; D ambiguous. The length of the CDR3 is 13 residues. Germline assignment: CDR1 SGHRS and CDR2 YFSETQ. V was trimmed by 5 bases and J by 1 base, leaving 8 bases between them.

This clone showed up many times. V gene TRBV5-5 combines with J gene TRBJ1-3; possible D gene TRBD1, 5 bases. CDR3 length: 13 amino acids. V was cut by 3 bases and J by 2 bases, with 6 bases left in between. Germline V gene data show CDR1 as SGHKS and CDR2 as YYEKEE (reference sequence). In nucleotides, the CDR3 is TGTGCCAGCAGCTGGGGGACTGGAAACACCATATATTTT. It yields the protein CASSWGTGNTIYF.

V is TRBV6-1 and J is TRBJ1-1; D remains ambiguous. Germline-derived CDR1 and CDR2 are MNHNS and SASEGT. Trimming took off 5 bases at V and 3 bases at J, with 13 bases between the two ends. This CDR3 region has 14 residues. The CDR3 protein is CASSRTEGYTEAFF. The CDR3 DNA is TGTGCCAGCAGTCGAACCGAAGGGTACACTGAAGCTTTCTTT.

This clone appeared a few times. The rearrangement uses TRBV25-1 and TRBJ1-1; weak D call: TRBD1 (6 bases). Trimming took 6 bases from V and 0 from J, leaving 11 bases between them. CDR1 MGHDK and CDR2 SYGVNS come from the germline V gene. CDR3 size: 14 residues. The CDR3 here is CASRQTGLNTEAFF. CDR3 DNA sequence: TGTGCCAGCAGACAGACAGGACTGAACACTGAAGCTTTCTTT.

CDR3 nucleotide sequence: TGTGCCAGCAGTTACGCATTCTTTGGGGGCATGTCGAACACCGGGGAGCTGTTTTTT. This gives the protein CASSYAFFGGMSNTGELFF. The V and J genes are TRBV6-2 or TRBV6-3 and TRBJ2-2, with a tentative D call TRBD1 (6 bases). Looked up from germline, CDR1 is MNHEY and CDR2 is SVGEGT. There are 19 residues in the CDR3. V lost 2 bases and J lost 0, with 19 bases in between.

This sequence joins TRBV20-1 and TRBJ1-2; TRBD1 aligns across 7 bases. Trimming at V came to 3 bases and at J to 10 bases, leaving 11 bases not matched to a gene. Germline V gene lookup returns CDR1 DFQATT and CDR2 SNEGSKA (reference sequence). The CDR3 is 13 amino acids. The CDR3 sequence: CSASAGGVGAYTF. CDR3 in DNA: TGCAGTGCTAGTGCAGGGGGGGTAGGAGCCTACACCTTC.